The 18 T cell receptor beta chains in this list originate from one sample, sequenced in a study of T cells in Graves' hyperthyroidism and ophthalmopathy. There were TCR beta CDR3 regions amplified from RNA transcripts. A set of HTBI primers served as the primers for a first-round RT-PCR of the TCR CDR3. TCRdb reprocessed the multiplex PCR reads via MiXCR and lists one record per CDR3 protein. Seen here are under 750,000 distinct CDR3 sequences, roughly a sixth observed once, and the top ten hold around 15%. Sequencing input: blood. The source of these receptors is a woman between 50 and 59 years old with Graves' hyperthyroidism that later progressed to Graves' ophthalmopathy.

The chain employs TRBV7-2 and TRBJ1-2, with D perhaps matching TRBD1 (5 bases). The V gene's germline CDR1 is SGHTA and CDR2 FQGNSA. V lost 1 base, J lost 7 bases, and 13 bases lay in between. This CDR3 spans 14 amino acids. CDR3 sequence: CASSLDFLRGGYTF. The CDR3, as DNA: TGTGCCAGCAGCTTAGATTTTTTAAGGGGTGGCTACACCTTC.

This clonotype was detected many times. This chain links TRBV3-1 with TRBJ1-1; no clear D. The CDR3 length is 12 residues. Germline V gene data show CDR1 as LGHDT and CDR2 as YNNKEL (reference sequence). V was shortened by 4 bases and J by 7 bases, with 10 bases between the two germline ends. The CDR3 reads CASSPGPGEAFF. The DNA of the CDR3 is TGTGCCAGCAGCCCTGGACCGGGTGAAGCTTTCTTT.

The chain combines TRBV7-9 with TRBJ2-2, with 11 bases fitting TRBD1. This CDR3 spans 15 amino acids. With V trimmed by 5 bases and J by 8 bases, 7 bases remained unmatched. Germline assignment: CDR1 SEHNR and CDR2 FQNEAQ (reference sequence). CDR3 residues: CASSPRTGGSGELFF. CDR3 coding DNA: TGTGCCAGCAGCCCCCGGACAGGGGGCTCGGGGGAGCTGTTTTTT.

There are a few counts of this clonotype. The rearrangement links TRBV19 to TRBJ1-6; D is ambiguous. The V end was cut by 5 bases, the J end by 10 bases, with 15 bases between. The germline CDR1 and CDR2 sequences are LNHDA and SQIVND (reference sequence). CDR3 length: 14 amino acids. In DNA, the CDR3 is TGTGCCAGTAGTCTCGATGCTATTGAGTCACCCCTCCACTTT. Translated: CASSLDAIESPLHF. Supplemented by reference TRBV19 and TRBJ1-6, the full variable domain reads DGGITQSPKYLFRKEGQNVTLSCEQNLNHDAMYWYRQDPGQGLRLIYYSQIVNDFQKGDIAEGYSVSREKKESFPLTVTSAQKNPTAFYLCASSLDAIESPLHFGNGTRLTVT.

This clonotype was picked up many times. This rearrangement joins TRBV3-1 to TRBJ1-1, with D maybe TRBD1 (5 bases). Germline-derived CDR1 and CDR2 are LGHDT and YNNKEL (reference sequence). Trimming took off 2 bases at V and 4 bases at J, with 14 bases between the two ends. This CDR3 is 15 amino acids long. The CDR3 loop reads CASSQQAGSATEAFF. The DNA of the CDR3 is TGTGCCAGCAGCCAACAAGCAGGGTCGGCCACTGAAGCTTTCTTT.

The sample holds a few counts of this clonotype. The V and J genes are TRBV5-6 and TRBJ2-5; D gene ambiguous. The CDR3 consists of 13 residues. Germline CDR1 and CDR2: SGHDT and YYEEEE. V lost 0 bases and J lost 4, with 7 bases in between. CDR3 protein: CASSLVSLETQYF. The CDR3 coding sequence is TGTGCCAGCAGCTTGGTTTCTTTAGAGACCCAGTACTTC. The entire variable domain, with the rest obtained from reference TRBV5-6 and TRBJ2-5, is as follows: DAGVTQSPTHLIKTRGQQVTLRCSPKSGHDTVSWYQQALGQGPQFIFQYYEEEERQRGNFPDRFSGHQFPNYSSELNVNALLLGDSALYLCASSLVSLETQYFGPGTRLLVL.

The chain couples TRBV27 to TRBJ1-2, with 8 nucleotides matching TRBD1. V lost 4 bases and J lost 6; bases outside the gene matches: 10. Germline values: CDR1 MNHEY, CDR2 SMNVEV (reference sequence). The CDR3 is made up of 15 amino acids. The CDR3 is CASSSIDRGIDGYTF. The CDR3 coding sequence is TGTGCCAGCAGTTCGATTGACAGGGGAATCGATGGCTACACCTTC.

This sequence joins TRBV6-1 and TRBJ2-1; TRBD1 matches 10 bases. V trimming: 6 bases; J trimming: 6 bases; junction bases outside the gene matches: 17. The CDR3 is made up of 18 amino acids. The germline V gene has CDR1 MNHNS and CDR2 SASEGT. CDR3 loop: CASRHNTRPGQGSNEQFF. CDR3 nucleotide sequence: TGTGCCAGCAGACATAATACGCGGCCGGGACAGGGGAGCAATGAGCAGTTCTTC.

This clonotype showed up many times. The V gene is TRBV5-1, the J gene TRBJ2-1; no firm D call. CDR1 SGHRS and CDR2 YFSETQ come from the germline V gene. Trimming took 1 base from V and 2 from J, leaving 10 bases between them. The CDR3 is 15 residues long. CDR3 nucleotide sequence: TGCGCCAGCAGCTTGTACGGCAGTCCCTACAATGAGCAGTTCTTC. Translation gives CASSLYGSPYNEQFF. The complete variable domain, with remaining parts taken from reference TRBV5-1 and TRBJ2-1, reads KAGVTQTPRYLIKTRGQQVTLSCSPISGHRSVSWYQQTPGQGLQFLFEYFSETQRNKGNFPGRFSGRQFSNSRSEMNVSTLELGDSALYLCASSLYGSPYNEQFFGPGTRLTVL.

The rearrangement joins TRBV19 to TRBJ1-1, with D unclear. The germline V gene has CDR1 LNHDA and CDR2 SQIVND (reference sequence). V gave up 4 bases and J gave up 2 bases, with 14 bases separating them. The CDR3 covers 15 residues. The CDR3 protein is CASSTPGQINTEAFF. CDR3 in DNA: TGTGCCAGTAGTACCCCCGGCCAGATTAACACTGAAGCTTTCTTT.

The chain combines TRBV15 with TRBJ1-1; D is possibly TRBD1 (5 bases). V was trimmed by 4 bases and J by 3 bases, leaving 9 bases between them. CDR1 LNHNV and CDR2 YYDKDF come from the germline V gene (reference sequence). The CDR3 sequence is 13 residues long. For the CDR3, the DNA is TGTGCCACCAGCATCGACAGACACACTGAAGCTTTCTTT. Residues: CATSIDRHTEAFF. The full variable domain, completed using reference TRBV15 and TRBJ1-1, is DAMVIQNPRYQVTQFGKPVTLSCSQTLNHNVMYWYQQKSSQAPKLLFHYYDKDFNNEADTPDNFQSRRPNTSFCFLDIRSPGLGDTAMYLCATSIDRHTEAFFGQGTRLTVV.

This clonotype showed up just a few times. The chain uses TRBV5-5 and TRBJ1-3, with D maybe TRBD1 (6 bases). The CDR3 length is 15 residues. Trimming shortened V by 4 bases and J by 0 bases, and 11 bases separated the two germline ends. Germline CDR1 SGHKS, CDR2 YYEKEE (reference sequence). CDR3 sequence reads: CASSPRQVSGNTIYF. The CDR3, as DNA: TGTGCCAGCAGCCCTCGACAGGTCTCTGGAAACACCATATATTTT.

This clonotype was observed a few times. This rearrangement joins TRBV18 to TRBJ1-6, with unresolved D. V gave up 3 bases and J gave up 10 bases, with 16 bases separating them. This CDR3 comprises 15 residues. Germline CDR1 is KGHSH and CDR2 is LQKENI. The CDR3 sequence: CASSPVGSGSSPLHF. The CDR3 DNA reads TGTGCCAGCTCACCGGTGGGATCGGGGAGCTCACCCCTCCACTTT.

The chain links TRBV19 to TRBJ2-1; TRBD2 agrees at 10 bases. Germline CDR1 and CDR2: LNHDA and SQIVND (reference sequence). The trim removed 3 bases at V and 8 bases at J, leaving 7 bases unmatched. This CDR3 is built from 15 residues. CDR3 in DNA: TGTGCCAGTAGTATTCGTCCTAGCGGGGGATATGAGCAGTTCTTC. This encodes CASSIRPSGGYEQFF.

This clonotype was seen at least ten times. V is TRBV14 and J is TRBJ2-1; no reliable D call. This CDR3 contains 11 residues. Germline-derived CDR1 and CDR2 are SGHDN and FVKESK. The V end lost 1 base, the J end lost 8 bases, and 3 bases lay between the germline ends. CDR3 DNA sequence: TGTGCCAGCAGCCAAGGGGATGAGCAGTTCTTC. It encodes CASSQGDEQFF.

V gene TRBV27 combines with J gene TRBJ2-1; TRBD1 matches 7 bases. The CDR3 length is 14 residues. V trimming: 6 bases; J trimming: 7 bases; junction bases outside the gene matches: 9. The V gene's germline CDR1 is MNHEY and CDR2 SMNVEV (reference sequence). The CDR3 DNA reads TGTGCCAGCAGCCCAGAAGACAGGGTAAATGAGCAGTTCTTC. Translated, it gives CASSPEDRVNEQFF.

This clonotype has a handful of counts. CDR3 nucleotide sequence: TGTGCTAGTGGGCGTTCAGGCACTGGAAACACCATATATTTT. Protein sequence: CASGRSGTGNTIYF. J is TRBJ1-3 and V is TRBV12-5; D is undetermined. There are 14 residues in the CDR3. The germline CDR1 and CDR2 sequences are LGHNT and FRNRAP. The germline V and J ends were trimmed by 6 bases and 2 bases, with 11 bases remaining between them.

This sequence joins TRBV6-5 and TRBJ2-1, with D unresolved. Germline CDR1 reads MNHEY; CDR2 reads SVGAGI. The V gene lost 2 bases and the J gene lost 2 bases, with 10 bases spanning the gap. The CDR3 spans 15 residues. CDR3 residues: CASSYPGLPYNEQFF. The CDR3 DNA reads TGTGCCAGCAGTTACCCGGGCCTTCCCTACAATGAGCAGTTCTTC.